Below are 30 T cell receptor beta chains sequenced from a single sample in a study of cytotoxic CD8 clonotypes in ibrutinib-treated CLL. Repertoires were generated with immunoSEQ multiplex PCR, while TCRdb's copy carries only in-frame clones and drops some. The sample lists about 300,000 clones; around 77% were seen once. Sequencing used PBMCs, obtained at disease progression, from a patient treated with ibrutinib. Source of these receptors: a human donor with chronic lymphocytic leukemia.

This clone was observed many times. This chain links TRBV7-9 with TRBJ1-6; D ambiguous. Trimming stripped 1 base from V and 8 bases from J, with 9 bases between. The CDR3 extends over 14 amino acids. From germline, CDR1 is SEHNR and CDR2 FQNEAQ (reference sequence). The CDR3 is CASSLGALHSPLHF. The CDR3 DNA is TGTGCCAGCAGCTTAGGAGCCCTTCATTCACCCCTCCACTTT.

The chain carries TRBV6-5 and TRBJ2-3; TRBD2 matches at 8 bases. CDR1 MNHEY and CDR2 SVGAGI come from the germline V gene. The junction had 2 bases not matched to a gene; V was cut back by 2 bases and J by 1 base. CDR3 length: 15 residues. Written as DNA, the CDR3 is TGTGCCAGCAGTTACGCGGGGGGCCGCACAGATACGCAGTATTTT. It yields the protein CASSYAGGRTDTQYF.

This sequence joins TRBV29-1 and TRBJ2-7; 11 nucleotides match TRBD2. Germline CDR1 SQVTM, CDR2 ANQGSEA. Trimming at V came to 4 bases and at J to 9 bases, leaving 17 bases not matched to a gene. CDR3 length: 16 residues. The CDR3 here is CSVALAGGPITSWQYF. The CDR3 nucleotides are TGCAGCGTTGCTTTAGCGGGAGGGCCGATCACCTCTTGGCAGTACTTC.

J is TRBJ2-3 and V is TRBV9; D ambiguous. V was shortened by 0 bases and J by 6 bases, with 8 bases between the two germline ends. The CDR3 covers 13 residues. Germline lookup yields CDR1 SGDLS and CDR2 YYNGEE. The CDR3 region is CASSVVWGDTQYF. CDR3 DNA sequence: TGTGCCAGCAGCGTAGTTTGGGGTGATACGCAGTATTTT.

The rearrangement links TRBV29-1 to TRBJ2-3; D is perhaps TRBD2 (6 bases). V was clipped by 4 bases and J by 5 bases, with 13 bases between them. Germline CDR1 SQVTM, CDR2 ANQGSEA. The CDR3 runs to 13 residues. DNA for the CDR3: TGCAGCGTTGGAAGTCCGCGGGGAGATACGCAGTATTTT. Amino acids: CSVGSPRGDTQYF.

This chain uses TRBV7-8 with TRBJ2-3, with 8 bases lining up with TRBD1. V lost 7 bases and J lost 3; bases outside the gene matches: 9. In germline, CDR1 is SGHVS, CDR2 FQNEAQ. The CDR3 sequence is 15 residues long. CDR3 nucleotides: TGTGCCAGCAAACCTAGCCGACAGGGGACAGATACGCAGTATTTT. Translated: CASKPSRQGTDTQYF. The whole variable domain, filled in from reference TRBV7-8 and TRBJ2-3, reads GAGVSQSPRYKVAKRGQDVALRCDPISGHVSLFWYQQALGQGPEFLTYFQNEAQLDKSGLPSDRFFAERPEGSVSTLKIQRTQQEDSAVYLCASKPSRQGTDTQYFGPGTRLTVL.

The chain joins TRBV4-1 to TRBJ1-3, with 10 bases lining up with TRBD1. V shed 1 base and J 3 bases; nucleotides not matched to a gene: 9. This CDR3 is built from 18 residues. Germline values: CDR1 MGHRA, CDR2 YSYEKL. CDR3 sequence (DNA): TGCGCCAGCAGCCAAGGGGACAGGGGCTTTTCGGTTGGAAACACCATATATTTT. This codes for CASSQGDRGFSVGNTIYF.

In nucleotides, the CDR3 is TGTGCCAGCAAACCTTTAGGGGCGGGAGGGCCTTTGTTGCAGTACTTC. It translates to CASKPLGAGGPLLQYF. V is TRBV28 and J is TRBJ2-7, with TRBD2 matching over 9 bases. In germline, CDR1 is MDHEN, CDR2 SYDVKM. V gave up 7 bases and J gave up 9 bases; unmatched junction bases: 19. The length of the CDR3 is 16 residues. Based on the CDR3 plus reference TRBV28 and TRBJ2-7, the full variable domain is DVKVTQSSRYLVKRTGEKVFLECVQDMDHENMFWYRQDPGLGLRLIYFSYDVKMKEKGDIPEGYSVSREKKERFSLILESASTNQTSMYLCASKPLGAGGPLLQYFGPGTRLTVT.

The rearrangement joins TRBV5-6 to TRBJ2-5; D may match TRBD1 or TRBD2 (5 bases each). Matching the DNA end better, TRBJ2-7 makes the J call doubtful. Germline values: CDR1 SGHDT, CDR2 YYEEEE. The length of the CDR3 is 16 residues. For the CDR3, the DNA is TGTGCCAGCAGCCCAACCCACCGATGGGGGACGGGCGAGCAGTACTTC. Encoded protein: CASSPTHRWGTGEQYF.

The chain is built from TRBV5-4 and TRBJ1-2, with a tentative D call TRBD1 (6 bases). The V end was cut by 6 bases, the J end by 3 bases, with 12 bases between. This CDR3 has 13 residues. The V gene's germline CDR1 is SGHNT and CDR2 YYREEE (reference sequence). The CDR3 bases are TGTGCCAGCACCAACAGGGAATACTATGGCTACACCTTC. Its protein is CASTNREYYGYTF.

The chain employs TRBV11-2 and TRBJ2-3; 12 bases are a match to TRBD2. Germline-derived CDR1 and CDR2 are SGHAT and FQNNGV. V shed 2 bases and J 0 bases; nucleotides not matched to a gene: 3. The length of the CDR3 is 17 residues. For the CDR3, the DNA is TGTGCCAGCAGCTTAACACTAGCGGGGGGAAGCACAGATACGCAGTATTTT. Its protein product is CASSLTLAGGSTDTQYF.

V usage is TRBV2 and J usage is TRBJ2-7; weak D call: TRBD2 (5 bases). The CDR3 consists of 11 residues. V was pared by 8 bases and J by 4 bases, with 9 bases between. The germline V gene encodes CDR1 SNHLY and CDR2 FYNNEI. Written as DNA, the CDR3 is TGTGCCAGCGGGCGAGGGTACGAGCAGTACTTC. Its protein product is CASGRGYEQYF.

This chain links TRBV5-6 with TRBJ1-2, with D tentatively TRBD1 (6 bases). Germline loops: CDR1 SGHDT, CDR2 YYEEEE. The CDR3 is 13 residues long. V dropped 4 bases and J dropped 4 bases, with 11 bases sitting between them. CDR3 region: CASSPDRRYGYTF. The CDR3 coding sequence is TGTGCCAGCAGCCCTGACAGGCGCTATGGCTACACCTTC. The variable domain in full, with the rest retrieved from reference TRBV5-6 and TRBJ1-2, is DAGVTQSPTHLIKTRGQQVTLRCSPKSGHDTVSWYQQALGQGPQFIFQYYEEEERQRGNFPDRFSGHQFPNYSSELNVNALLLGDSALYLCASSPDRRYGYTFGSGTRLTVV.

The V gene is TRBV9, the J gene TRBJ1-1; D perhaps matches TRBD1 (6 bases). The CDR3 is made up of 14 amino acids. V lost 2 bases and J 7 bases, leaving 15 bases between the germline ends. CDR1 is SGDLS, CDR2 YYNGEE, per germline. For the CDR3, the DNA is TGTGCCAGCAGCGTCCCAACAGGGTATGATGAAGCTTTCTTT. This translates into CASSVPTGYDEAFF.

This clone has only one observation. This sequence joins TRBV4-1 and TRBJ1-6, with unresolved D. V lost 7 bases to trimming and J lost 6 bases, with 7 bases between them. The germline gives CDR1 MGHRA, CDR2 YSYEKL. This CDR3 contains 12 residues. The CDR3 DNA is TGCGCCAGCAAGACTCCTAATTCACCCCTCCACTTT. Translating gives CASKTPNSPLHF.

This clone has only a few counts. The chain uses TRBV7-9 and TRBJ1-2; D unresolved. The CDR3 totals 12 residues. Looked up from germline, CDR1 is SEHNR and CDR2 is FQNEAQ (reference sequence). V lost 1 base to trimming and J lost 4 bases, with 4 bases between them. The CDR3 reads CASSLDIYGYTF. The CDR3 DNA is TGTGCCAGCAGCTTAGATATCTATGGCTACACCTTC.

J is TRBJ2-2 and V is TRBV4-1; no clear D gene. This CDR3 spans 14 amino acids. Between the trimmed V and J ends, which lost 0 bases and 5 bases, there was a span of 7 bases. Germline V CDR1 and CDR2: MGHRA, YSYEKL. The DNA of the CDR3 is TGCGCCAGCAGCCAAGAGTCACCTACCGGGGAGCTGTTTTTT. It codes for CASSQESPTGELFF.

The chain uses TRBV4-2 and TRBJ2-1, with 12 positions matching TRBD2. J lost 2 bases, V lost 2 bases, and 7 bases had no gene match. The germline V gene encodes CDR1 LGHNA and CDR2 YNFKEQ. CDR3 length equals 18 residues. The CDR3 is CASSQPGLAGPPYNEQFF. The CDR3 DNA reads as TGTGCCAGCAGCCAACCCGGACTAGCGGGGCCCCCCTACAATGAGCAGTTCTTC.

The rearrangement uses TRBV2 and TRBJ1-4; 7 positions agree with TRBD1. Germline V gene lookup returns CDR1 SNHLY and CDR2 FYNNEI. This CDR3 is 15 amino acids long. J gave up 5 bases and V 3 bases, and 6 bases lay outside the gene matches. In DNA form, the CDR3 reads TGTGCCAGCAGTGAGGGACAGCTGGGGAATGAAAAACTGTTTTTT. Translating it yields CASSEGQLGNEKLFF.

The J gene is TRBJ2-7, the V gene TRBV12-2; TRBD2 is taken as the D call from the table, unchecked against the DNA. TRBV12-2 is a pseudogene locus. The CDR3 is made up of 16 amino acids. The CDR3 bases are TGTGCAAGTCGCACTCCACCCGGACTTCACTCCTACGAGCAGTACTTC. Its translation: CASRTPPGLHSYEQYF.

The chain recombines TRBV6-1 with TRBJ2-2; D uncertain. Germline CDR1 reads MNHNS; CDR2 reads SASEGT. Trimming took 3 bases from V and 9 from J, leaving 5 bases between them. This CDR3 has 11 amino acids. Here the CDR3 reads CASSDLWELFF. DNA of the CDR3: TGTGCCAGCAGTGATCTATGGGAGCTGTTTTTT.

The DNA of the CDR3 is TGTGCCAGCAGCTCCCATAGTACGCAGTATTTT. Its protein is CASSSHSTQYF. This chain uses TRBV7-6 with TRBJ2-3; D is unclear. Between the trimmed V and J ends, which lost 4 bases and 8 bases, there was a span of 7 bases. The V gene's germline CDR1 is SGHVS and CDR2 FNYEAQ. The CDR3 covers 11 residues.

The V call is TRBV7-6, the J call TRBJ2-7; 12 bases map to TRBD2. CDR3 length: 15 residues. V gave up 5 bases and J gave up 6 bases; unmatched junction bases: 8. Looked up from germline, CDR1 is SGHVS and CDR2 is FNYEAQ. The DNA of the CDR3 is TGTGCCAGCAGCCGCAGACTAGCGGGGGATGGCGAGCAGTACTTC. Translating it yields CASSRRLAGDGEQYF.

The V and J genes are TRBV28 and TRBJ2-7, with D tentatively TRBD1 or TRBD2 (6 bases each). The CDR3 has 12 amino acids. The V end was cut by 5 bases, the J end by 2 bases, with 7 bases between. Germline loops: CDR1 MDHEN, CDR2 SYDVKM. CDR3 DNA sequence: TGTGCCAGCAGTAGGGGGGCCTACGAGCAGTACTTC. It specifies CASSRGAYEQYF.

The CDR3 DNA reads as TGTGCCAGCAGCCCACCCGGGACTAGCCCGACCCATACGCAGTATTTT. The encoded protein is CASSPPGTSPTHTQYF. The rearrangement uses TRBV7-2 and TRBJ2-3; the match to TRBD2 covers 9 bases. The CDR3 totals 16 residues. V dropped 5 bases and J dropped 7; count of bases not matched to a gene: 13. Germline assignment: CDR1 SGHTA and CDR2 FQGNSA.

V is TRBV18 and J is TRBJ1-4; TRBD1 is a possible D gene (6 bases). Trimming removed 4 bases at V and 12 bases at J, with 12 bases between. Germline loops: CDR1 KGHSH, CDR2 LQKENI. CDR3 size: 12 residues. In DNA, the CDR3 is TGTGCCAGCTCACTCGAGGGGGAACAACTGTTTTTT. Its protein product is CASSLEGEQLFF.

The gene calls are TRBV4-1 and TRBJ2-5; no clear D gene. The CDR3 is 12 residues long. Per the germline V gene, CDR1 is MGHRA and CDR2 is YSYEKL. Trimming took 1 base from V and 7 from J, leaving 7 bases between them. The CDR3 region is CASSQALGTQYF. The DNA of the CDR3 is TGCGCCAGCAGCCAAGCCCTAGGGACCCAGTACTTC.

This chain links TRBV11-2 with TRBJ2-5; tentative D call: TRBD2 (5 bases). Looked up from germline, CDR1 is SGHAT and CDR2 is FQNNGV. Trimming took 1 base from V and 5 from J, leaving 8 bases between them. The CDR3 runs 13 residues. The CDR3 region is CASSLGGFETQYF. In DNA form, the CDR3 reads TGTGCCAGCAGCTTAGGCGGGTTCGAGACCCAGTACTTC.

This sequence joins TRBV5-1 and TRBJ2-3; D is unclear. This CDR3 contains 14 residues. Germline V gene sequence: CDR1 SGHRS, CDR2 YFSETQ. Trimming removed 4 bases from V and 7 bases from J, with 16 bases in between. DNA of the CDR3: TGCGCCAGCAGCCCGGGCCCAGATCCTTATACGCAGTATTTT. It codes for CASSPGPDPYTQYF.

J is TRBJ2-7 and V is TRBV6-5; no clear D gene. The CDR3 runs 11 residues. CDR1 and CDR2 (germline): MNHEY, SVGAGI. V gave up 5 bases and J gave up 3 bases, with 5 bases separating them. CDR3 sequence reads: CASSTFYEQYF. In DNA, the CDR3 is TGTGCCAGCAGTACCTTCTACGAGCAGTACTTC.